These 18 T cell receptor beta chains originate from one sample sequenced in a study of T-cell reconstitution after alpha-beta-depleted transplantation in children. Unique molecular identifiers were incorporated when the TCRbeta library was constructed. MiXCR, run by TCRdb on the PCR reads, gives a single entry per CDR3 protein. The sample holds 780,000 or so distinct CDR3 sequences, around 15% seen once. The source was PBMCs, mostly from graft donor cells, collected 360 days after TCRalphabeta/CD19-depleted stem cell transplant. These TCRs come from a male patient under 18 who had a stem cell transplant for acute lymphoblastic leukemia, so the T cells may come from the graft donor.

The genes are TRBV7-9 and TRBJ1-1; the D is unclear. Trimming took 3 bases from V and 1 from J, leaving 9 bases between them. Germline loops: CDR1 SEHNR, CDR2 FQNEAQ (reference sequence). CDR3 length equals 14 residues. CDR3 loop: CASSLVMENTEAFF. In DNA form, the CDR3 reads TGTGCCAGCAGCTTGGTGATGGAGAACACTGAAGCTTTCTTT.

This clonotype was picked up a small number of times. The CDR3 DNA reads as TGTGCCTCGCTCCGGGGGGGTAGCTCCTACAATGAGCAGTTCTTC. This gives the protein CASLRGGSSYNEQFF. J is TRBJ2-1 and V is TRBV5-8; 8 bases are a match to TRBD2. The J segment lost 0 bases and the V segment lost 10 bases, leaving 9 bases of the junction unmatched. This CDR3 is 15 amino acids long. Germline-derived CDR1 and CDR2 are SGHTS and YDEGEE.

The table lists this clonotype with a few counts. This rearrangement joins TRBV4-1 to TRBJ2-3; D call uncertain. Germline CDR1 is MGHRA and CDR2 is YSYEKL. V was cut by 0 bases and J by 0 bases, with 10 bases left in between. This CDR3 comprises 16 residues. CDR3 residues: CASSQDRALSTDTQYF. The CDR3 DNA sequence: TGCGCCAGCAGCCAAGATCGGGCTCTAAGCACAGATACGCAGTATTTT.

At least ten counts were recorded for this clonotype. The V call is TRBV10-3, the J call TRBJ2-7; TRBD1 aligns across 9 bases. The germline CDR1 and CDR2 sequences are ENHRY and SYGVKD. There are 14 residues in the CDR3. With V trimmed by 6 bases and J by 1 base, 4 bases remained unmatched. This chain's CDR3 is CAISSGTGSYEQYF. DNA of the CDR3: TGTGCCATCAGCTCCGGGACAGGGTCCTACGAGCAGTACTTC.

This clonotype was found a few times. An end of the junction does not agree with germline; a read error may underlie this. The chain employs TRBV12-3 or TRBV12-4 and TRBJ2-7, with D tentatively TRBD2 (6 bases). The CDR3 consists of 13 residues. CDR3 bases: TGTGCCAGCAGTCCGGGACTCTTATACGAACAGTACTTC. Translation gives CASSPGLLYEQYF.

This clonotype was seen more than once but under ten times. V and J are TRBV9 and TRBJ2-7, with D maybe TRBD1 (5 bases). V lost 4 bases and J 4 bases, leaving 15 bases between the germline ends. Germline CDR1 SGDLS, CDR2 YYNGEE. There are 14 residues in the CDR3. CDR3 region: CASSSRPGLYEQYF. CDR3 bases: TGTGCCAGCAGCTCACGACCAGGGCTTTACGAGCAGTACTTC.

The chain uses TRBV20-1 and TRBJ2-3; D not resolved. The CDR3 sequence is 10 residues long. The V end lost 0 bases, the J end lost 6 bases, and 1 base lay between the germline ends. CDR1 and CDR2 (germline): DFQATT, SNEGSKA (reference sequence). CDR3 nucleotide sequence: TGCAGTGCTAGAGAGGATACGCAGTATTTT. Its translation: CSAREDTQYF.

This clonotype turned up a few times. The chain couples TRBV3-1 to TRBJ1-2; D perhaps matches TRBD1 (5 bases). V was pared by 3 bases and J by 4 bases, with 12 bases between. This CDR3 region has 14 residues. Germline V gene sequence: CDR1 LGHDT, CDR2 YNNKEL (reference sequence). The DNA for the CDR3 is TGTGCCAGCAGCCAGGCAACAGGAGCCTATGGCTACACCTTC. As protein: CASSQATGAYGYTF. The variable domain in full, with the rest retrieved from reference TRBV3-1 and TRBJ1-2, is DTAVSQTPKYLVTQMGNDKSIKCEQNLGHDTMYWYKQDSKKFLKIMFSYNNKELIINETVPNRFSPKSPDKAHLNLHINSLELGDSAVYFCASSQATGAYGYTFGSGTRLTVV.

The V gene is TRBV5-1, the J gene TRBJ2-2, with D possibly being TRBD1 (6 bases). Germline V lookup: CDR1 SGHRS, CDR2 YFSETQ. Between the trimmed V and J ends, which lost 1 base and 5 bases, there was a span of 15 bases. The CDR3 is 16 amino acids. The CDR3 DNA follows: TGCGCCAGCAGCTTGTTCAACACAGGGCCGACCGGGGAGCTGTTTTTT. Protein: CASSLFNTGPTGELFF.

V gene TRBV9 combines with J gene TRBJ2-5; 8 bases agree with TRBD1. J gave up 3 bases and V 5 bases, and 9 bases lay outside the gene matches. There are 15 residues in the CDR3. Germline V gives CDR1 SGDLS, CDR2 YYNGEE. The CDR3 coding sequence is TGTGCCAGCAGTCGTCAGGACAGGGTGAAAGAGACCCAGTACTTC. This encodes CASSRQDRVKETQYF.

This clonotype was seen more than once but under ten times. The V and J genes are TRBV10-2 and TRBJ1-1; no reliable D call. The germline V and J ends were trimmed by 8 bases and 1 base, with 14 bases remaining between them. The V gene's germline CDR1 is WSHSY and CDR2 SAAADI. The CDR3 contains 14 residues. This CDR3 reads CASVDTLANTEAFF. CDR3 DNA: TGCGCCAGCGTAGACACCCTTGCGAACACTGAAGCTTTCTTT.

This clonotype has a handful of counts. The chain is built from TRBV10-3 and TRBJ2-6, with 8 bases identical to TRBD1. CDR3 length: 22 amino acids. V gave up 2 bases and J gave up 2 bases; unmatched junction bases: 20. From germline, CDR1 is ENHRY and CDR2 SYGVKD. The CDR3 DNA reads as TGTGCCATCAGTGAGCCGCATAAGACAGGGGCCCTGCGTCAGGCTGGGGCCAACGTCCTGACTTTC. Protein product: CAISEPHKTGALRQAGANVLTF.

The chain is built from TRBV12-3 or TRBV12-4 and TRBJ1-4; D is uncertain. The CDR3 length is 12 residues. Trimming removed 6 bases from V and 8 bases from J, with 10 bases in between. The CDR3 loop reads CASREQQEKLFF. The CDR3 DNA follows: TGTGCCAGCAGGGAACAACAAGAAAAACTGTTTTTT.

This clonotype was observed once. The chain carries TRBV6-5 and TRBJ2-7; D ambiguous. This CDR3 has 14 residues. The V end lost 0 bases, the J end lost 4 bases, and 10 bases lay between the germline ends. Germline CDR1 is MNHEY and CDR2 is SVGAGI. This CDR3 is CASSYSARLYEQYF. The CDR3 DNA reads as TGTGCCAGCAGTTACTCGGCCCGCCTTTACGAGCAGTACTTC.

The CDR3 here is CASSGIRDSYEQYF. CDR3 coding DNA: TGTGCCAGCAGTGGAATCCGGGATTCCTACGAGCAGTACTTC. The chain uses TRBV12-3 or TRBV12-4 and TRBJ2-7; possibly TRBD2 for D (5 bases). Between the trimmed V and J ends, which lost 5 bases and 1 base, there was a span of 12 bases. The CDR3 runs to 14 residues.

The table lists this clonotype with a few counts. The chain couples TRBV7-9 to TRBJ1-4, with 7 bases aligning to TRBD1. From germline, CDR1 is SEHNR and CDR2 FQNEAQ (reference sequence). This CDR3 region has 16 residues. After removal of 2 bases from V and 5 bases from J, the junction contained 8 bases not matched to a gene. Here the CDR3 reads CASSLNPVDRNEKLFF. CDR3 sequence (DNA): TGTGCCAGCAGCTTAAACCCTGTGGACAGGAATGAAAAACTGTTTTTT.

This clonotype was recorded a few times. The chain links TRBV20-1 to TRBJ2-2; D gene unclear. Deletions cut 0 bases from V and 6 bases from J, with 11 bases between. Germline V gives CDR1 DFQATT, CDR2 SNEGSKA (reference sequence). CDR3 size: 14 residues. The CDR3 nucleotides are TGCAGTGCTAGAGATATCCGTGAGCCCGGGGAGCTGTTTTTT. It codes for CSARDIREPGELFF.

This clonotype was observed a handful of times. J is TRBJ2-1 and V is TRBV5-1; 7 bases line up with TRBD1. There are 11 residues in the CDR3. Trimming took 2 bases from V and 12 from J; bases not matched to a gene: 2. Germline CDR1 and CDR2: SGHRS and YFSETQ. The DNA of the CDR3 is TGCGCCAGCAGCTTACAGGGGACGCAGTTCTTC. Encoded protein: CASSLQGTQFF.